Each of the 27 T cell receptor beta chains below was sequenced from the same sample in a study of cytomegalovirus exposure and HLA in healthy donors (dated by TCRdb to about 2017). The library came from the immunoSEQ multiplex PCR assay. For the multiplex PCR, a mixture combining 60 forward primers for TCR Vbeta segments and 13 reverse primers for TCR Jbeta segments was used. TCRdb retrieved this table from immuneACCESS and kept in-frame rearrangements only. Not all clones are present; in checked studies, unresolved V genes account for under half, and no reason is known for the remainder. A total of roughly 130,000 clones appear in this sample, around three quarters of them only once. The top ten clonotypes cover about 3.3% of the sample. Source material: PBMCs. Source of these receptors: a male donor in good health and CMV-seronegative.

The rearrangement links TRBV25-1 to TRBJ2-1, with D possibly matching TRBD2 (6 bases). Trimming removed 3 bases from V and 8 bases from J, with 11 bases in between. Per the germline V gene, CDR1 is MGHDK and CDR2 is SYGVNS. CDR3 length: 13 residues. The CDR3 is CASSDKRRDEQFF. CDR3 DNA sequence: TGTGCCAGCAGTGATAAACGGAGGGATGAGCAGTTCTTC.

The CDR3 region is CASSRQSSSYGYTF. For the CDR3, the DNA is TGTGCCAGTAGTAGACAGTCAAGCAGCTATGGCTACACCTTC. The genes are TRBV19 and TRBJ1-2, with D possibly being TRBD1 (5 bases). This CDR3 has 14 residues. Germline V gene sequence: CDR1 LNHDA, CDR2 SQIVND (reference sequence). Trimming stripped 4 bases from V and 4 bases from J, with 13 bases between.

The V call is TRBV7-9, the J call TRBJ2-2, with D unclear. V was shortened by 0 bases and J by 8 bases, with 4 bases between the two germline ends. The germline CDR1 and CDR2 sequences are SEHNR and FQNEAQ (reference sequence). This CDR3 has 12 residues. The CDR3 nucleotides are TGTGCCAGCAGCTTAGCCGGGGGGGAGCTGTTTTTT. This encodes CASSLAGGELFF.

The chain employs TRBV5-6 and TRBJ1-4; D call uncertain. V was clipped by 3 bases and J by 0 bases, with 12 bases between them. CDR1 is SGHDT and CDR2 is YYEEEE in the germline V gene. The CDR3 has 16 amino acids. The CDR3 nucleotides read TGTGCCAGCAGCTCCCGAGGGATCGCAACTAATGAAAAACTGTTTTTT. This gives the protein CASSSRGIATNEKLFF.

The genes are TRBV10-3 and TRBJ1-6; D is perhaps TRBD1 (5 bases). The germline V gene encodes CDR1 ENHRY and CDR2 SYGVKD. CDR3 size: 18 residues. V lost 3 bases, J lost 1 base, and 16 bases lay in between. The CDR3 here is CAISDNIGEVSYNSPLHF. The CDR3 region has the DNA TGTGCCATCAGTGATAATATAGGGGAAGTATCCTATAATTCACCCCTCCACTTT.

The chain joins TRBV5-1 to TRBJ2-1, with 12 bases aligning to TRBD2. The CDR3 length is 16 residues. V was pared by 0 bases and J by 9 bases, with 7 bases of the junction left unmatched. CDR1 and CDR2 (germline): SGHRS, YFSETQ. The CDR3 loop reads CASSLGLPSGRAEQFF. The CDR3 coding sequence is TGCGCCAGCAGCTTGGGTCTGCCTAGCGGGAGGGCTGAGCAGTTCTTC.

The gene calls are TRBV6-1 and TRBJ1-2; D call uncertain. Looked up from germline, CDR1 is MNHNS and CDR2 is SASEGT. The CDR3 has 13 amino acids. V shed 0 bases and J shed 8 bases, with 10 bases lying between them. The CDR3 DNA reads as TGTGCCAGCAGTGAAGCAGAACAGTCGGGCTACACCTTC. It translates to CASSEAEQSGYTF.

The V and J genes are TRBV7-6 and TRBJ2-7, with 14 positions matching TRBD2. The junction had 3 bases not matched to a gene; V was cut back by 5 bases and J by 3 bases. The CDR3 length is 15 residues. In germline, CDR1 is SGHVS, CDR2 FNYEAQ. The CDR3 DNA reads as TGTGCCAGCAGCCTAGGACTAGCGGGGGGCTACGAGCAGTACTTC. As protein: CASSLGLAGGYEQYF.

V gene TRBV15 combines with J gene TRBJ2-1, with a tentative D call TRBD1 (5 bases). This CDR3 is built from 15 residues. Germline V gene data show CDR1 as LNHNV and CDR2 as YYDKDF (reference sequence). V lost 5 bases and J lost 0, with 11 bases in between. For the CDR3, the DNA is TGTGCCACCAGCCCTACACAGGACTCCTACAATGAGCAGTTCTTC. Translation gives CATSPTQDSYNEQFF. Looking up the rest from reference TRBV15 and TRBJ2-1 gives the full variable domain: DAMVIQNPRYQVTQFGKPVTLSCSQTLNHNVMYWYQQKSSQAPKLLFHYYDKDFNNEADTPDNFQSRRPNTSFCFLDIRSPGLGDTAMYLCATSPTQDSYNEQFFGPGTRLTVL.

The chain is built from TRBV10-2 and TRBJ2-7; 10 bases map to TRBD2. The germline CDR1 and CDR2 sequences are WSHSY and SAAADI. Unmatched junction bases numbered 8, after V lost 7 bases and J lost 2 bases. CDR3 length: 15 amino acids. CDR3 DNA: TGCGCCAGCAAACCGACTAGCGGGTCTACCTACGAGCAGTACTTC. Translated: CASKPTSGSTYEQYF.

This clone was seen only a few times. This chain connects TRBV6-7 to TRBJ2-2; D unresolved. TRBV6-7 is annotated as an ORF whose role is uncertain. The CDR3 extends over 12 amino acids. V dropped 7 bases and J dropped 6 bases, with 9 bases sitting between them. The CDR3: CASTSVPGELFF. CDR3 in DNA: TGTGCCAGCACCTCGGTCCCCGGGGAGCTGTTTTTT.

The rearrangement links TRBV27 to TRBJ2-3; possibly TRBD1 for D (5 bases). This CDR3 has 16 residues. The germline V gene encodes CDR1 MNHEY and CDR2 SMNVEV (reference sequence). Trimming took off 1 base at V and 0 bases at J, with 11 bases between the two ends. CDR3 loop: CASSLLLGASTDTQYF. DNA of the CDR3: TGTGCCAGCAGTTTATTACTTGGGGCTAGCACAGATACGCAGTATTTT.

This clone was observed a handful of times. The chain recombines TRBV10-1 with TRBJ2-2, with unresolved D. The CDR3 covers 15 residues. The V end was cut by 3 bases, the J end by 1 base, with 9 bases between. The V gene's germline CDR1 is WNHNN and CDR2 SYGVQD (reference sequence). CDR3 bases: TGCGCCAGCAGTGATTTACAGTTGAACACCGGGGAGCTGTTTTTT. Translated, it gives CASSDLQLNTGELFF.

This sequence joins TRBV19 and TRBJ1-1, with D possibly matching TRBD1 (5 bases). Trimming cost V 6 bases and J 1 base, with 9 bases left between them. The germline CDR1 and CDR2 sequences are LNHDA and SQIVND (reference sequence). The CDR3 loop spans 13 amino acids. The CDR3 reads CASSRQGNTEAFF. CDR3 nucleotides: TGTGCCAGTAGCCGGCAGGGGAACACTGAAGCTTTCTTT.

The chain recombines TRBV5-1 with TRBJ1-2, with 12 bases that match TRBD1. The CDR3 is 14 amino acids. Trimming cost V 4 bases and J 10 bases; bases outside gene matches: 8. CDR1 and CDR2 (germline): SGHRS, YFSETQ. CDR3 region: CASSPGQGAAVYTF. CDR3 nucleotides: TGCGCCAGCAGCCCGGGACAGGGGGCGGCTGTCTACACCTTC. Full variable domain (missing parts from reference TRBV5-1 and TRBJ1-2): KAGVTQTPRYLIKTRGQQVTLSCSPISGHRSVSWYQQTPGQGLQFLFEYFSETQRNKGNFPGRFSGRQFSNSRSEMNVSTLELGDSALYLCASSPGQGAAVYTFGSGTRLTVV.

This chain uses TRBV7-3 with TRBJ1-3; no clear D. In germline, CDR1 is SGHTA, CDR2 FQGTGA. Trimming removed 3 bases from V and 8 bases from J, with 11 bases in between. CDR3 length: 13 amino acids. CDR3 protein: CASSLFYGDTIYF. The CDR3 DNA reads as TGTGCCAGCAGCTTGTTCTACGGGGACACCATATATTTT.

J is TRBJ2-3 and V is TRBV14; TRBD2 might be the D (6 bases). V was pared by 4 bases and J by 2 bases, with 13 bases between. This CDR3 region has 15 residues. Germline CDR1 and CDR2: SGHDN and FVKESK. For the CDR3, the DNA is TGTGCCAGCAGCCGCTATAGCGGAAACACAGATACGCAGTATTTT. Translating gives CASSRYSGNTDTQYF.

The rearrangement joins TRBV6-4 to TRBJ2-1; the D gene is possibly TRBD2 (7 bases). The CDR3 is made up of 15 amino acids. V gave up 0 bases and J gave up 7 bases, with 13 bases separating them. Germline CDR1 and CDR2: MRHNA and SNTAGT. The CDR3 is CASSDSEGGGNEQFF. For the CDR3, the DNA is TGTGCCAGCAGTGACTCAGAAGGGGGAGGGAATGAGCAGTTCTTC.

The CDR3 is CASSEGGRPNYGYTF. The DNA for the CDR3 is TGTGCCAGCAGTGAGGGGGGAAGGCCGAACTATGGCTACACCTTC. The chain is built from TRBV25-1 and TRBJ1-2; TRBD1 is a possible D gene (5 bases). The CDR3 extends over 15 amino acids. V lost 3 bases and J 2 bases, leaving 13 bases between the germline ends. Germline CDR1 is MGHDK and CDR2 is SYGVNS.

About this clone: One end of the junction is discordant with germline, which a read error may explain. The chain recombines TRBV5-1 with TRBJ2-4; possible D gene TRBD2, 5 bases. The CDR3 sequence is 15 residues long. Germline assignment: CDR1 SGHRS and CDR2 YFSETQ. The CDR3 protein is CASSLIVGSKNSQYF. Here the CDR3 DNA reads TGCGCCAGCAGCTTGATAGTAGGGAGCAAAAACAGTCAGTACTTC.

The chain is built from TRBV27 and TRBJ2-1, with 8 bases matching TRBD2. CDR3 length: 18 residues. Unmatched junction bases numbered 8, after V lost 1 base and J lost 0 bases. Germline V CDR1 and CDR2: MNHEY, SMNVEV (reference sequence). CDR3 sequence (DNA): TGTGCCAGCAGTTTATTCATGCCTAGCGGGTTCTCCTACAATGAGCAGTTCTTC. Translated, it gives CASSLFMPSGFSYNEQFF.

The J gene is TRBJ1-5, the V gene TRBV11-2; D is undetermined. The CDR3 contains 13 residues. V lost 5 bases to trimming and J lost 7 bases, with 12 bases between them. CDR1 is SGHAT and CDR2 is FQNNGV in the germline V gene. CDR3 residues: CASSPGPRQPQHF. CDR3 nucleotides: TGTGCCAGCAGCCCGGGTCCGCGGCAGCCCCAGCATTTT. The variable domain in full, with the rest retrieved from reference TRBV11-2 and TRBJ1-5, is EAGVAQSPRYKIIEKRQSVAFWCNPISGHATLYWYQQILGQGPKLLIQFQNNGVVDDSQLPKDRFSAERLKGVDSTLKIQPAKLEDSAVYLCASSPGPRQPQHFGDGTRLSIL.

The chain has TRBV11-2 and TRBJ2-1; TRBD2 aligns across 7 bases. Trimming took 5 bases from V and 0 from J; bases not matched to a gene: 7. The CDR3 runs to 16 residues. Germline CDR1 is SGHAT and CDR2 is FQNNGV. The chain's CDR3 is CASSTVGGSSYNEQFF. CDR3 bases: TGTGCCAGCAGCACCGTCGGCGGGAGCTCCTACAATGAGCAGTTCTTC.

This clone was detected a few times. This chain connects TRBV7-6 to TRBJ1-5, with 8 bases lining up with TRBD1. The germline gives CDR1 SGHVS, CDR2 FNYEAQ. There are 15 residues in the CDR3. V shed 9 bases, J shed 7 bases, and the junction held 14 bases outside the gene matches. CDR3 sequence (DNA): TGTGCCAGAGGACAGGGAGGCAAGGGCGGACAGCCCCAGCATTTT. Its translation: CARGQGGKGGQPQHF.

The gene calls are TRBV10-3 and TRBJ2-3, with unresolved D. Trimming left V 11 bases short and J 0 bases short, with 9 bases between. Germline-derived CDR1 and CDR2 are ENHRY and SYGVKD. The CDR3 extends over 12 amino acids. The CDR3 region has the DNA TGTGCCCTCAAGACTAGCACAGATACGCAGTATTTT. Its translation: CALKTSTDTQYF.

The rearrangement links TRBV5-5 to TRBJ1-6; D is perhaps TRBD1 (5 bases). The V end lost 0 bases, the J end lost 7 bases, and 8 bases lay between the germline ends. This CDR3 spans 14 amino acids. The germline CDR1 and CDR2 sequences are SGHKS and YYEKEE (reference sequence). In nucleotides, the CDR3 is TGTGCCAGCAGCTTGGGGACACCGAATTCACCCCTCCACTTT. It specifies CASSLGTPNSPLHF.

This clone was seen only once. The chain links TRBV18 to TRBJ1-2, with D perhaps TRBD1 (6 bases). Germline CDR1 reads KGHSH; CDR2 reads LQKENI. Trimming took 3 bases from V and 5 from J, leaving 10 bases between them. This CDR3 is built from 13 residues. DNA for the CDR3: TGTGCCAGCTCACCGGACAGAAATTATGGCTACACCTTC. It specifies CASSPDRNYGYTF.